This T cell receptor (beta chain) was sequenced for a study of cytotoxic CD8 clonotypes in ibrutinib-treated CLL. Study at large: Each sample contained, on average, almost 260,000 productive templates and tens of thousands of productive rearrangements. Study results and limitations: Sample timing was unmatched between remission and later-progressing patients; lymph nodes unstudied.

In germline, CDR1 is LNHNV, CDR2 YYDKDF (reference sequence). V lost 2 bases and J lost 4, with 11 bases in between. This CDR3 contains 14 residues. About this clone: Its antigen is still unknown.

Clones were read by immunoSEQ multiplex PCR, and TCRdb kept only the in-frame ones, dropping some. The top ten clones hold under 35% of a sample with some 150,000 clones, roughly 77% of them seen once. The input for sequencing was PBMCs, taken after 12 months of ibrutinib treatment. This chain links TRBV15 with TRBJ1-1; D is unresolved. This TCR was recovered from a human donor with chronic lymphocytic leukemia. The CDR3 coding sequence is TGTGCCACCAGCAGAATAAGGTCCCTCACTGAAGCTTTCTTT. It codes for CATSRIRSLTEAFF.